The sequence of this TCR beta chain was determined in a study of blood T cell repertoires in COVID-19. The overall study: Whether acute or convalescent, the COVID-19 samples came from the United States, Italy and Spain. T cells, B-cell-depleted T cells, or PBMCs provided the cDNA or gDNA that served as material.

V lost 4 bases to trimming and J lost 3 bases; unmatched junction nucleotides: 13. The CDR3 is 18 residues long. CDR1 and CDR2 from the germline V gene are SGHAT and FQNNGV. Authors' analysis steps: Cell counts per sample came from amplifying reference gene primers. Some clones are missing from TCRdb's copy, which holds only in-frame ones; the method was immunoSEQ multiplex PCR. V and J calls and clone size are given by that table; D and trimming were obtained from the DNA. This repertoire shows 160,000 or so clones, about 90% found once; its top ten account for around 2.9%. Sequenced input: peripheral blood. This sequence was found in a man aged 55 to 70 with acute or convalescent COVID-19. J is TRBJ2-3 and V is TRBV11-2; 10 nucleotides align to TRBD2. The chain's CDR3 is CASSSRWGSGGVTDTQYF. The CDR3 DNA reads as TGTGCCAGCAGCTCCCGTTGGGGCAGCGGGGGGGTAACAGATACGCAGTATTTT. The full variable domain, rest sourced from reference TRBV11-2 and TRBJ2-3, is EAGVAQSPRYKIIEKRQSVAFWCNPISGHATLYWYQQILGQGPKLLIQFQNNGVVDDSQLPKDRFSAERLKGVDSTLKIQPAKLEDSAVYLCASSSRWGSGGVTDTQYFGPGTRLTVL.